Below, one TCR beta chain is given with its context. Its antigen is unidentified. The repertoire was sequenced with immunoSEQ multiplex PCR; TCRdb's copy has only in-frame clones and lacks some. The table includes 150,000 to 200,000 clones, about 86% detected once. The entry originates in a study of T cell responses to AZD1222 COVID-19 vaccine. Study observations and caveats: Vaccine-associated CD4 TCRs ranged over spike, dominating at 160-218 and 743-854. Mostly white British, mostly female donors; authors suggested clonal diversity may be underestimated.

The sequenced sample was peripheral blood, obtained 28 days after the second AZD1222 dose. The origin of this receptor is an adult who received the AZD1222 COVID-19 vaccine.

The CDR3 reads CASSRDRGGYGYTF. In DNA, the CDR3 is TGTGCCAGCAGTCGAGACAGGGGAGGGTATGGCTACACCTTC. The J gene is TRBJ1-2, the V gene TRBV28; TRBD1 matches 8 bases. Germline CDR1 reads MDHEN; CDR2 reads SYDVKM. CDR3 size: 14 residues. V shed 5 bases, J shed 5 bases, and the junction held 7 bases outside the gene matches.